The 8 T cell receptor beta chains reported below all come from one sample, sequenced in a study of blood T cell repertoires in COVID-19. Profiled with immunoSEQ multiplex PCR; TCRdb holds only in-frame clones, not every one. Here the sample spans about 120,000 clones, around 80% being singletons. The specimen sequenced was peripheral blood. Receptors originate from a middle-aged man with active or convalescent COVID-19.

CDR3 sequence reads: CASSHARTSGLQETQYF. The CDR3, as DNA: TGTGCCAGCAGCCACGCCCGGACTAGCGGGCTACAAGAGACCCAGTACTTC. The chain combines TRBV5-6 with TRBJ2-5; the match to TRBD2 covers 11 bases. The trim removed 4 bases at V and 2 bases at J, leaving 10 bases unmatched. CDR3 length: 17 residues. Germline V CDR1 and CDR2: SGHDT, YYEEEE.

The J gene is TRBJ2-7, the V gene TRBV6-2 or TRBV6-3; 9 bases are shared with TRBD1. J gave up 4 bases and V 5 bases, and 9 bases lay outside the gene matches. The V gene's germline CDR1 is MNHEY and CDR2 SVGEGT. The CDR3 length is 15 residues. CDR3 bases: TGTGCCAGCAGTCTACTGGGGACAGGGCAATACGAGCAGTACTTC. Its protein product is CASSLLGTGQYEQYF.

This clone was seen repeatedly, ten times or more. The chain is built from TRBV7-2 and TRBJ2-3, with 8 nucleotides matching TRBD2. CDR3 length equals 16 residues. After removal of 1 base from V and 6 bases from J, the junction contained 9 bases not matched to a gene. Germline V gene data show CDR1 as SGHTA and CDR2 as FQGNSA. The CDR3 spells CASSLVGGGSSDTQYF. CDR3 nucleotide sequence: TGTGCCAGCAGCTTAGTGGGCGGGGGGAGCTCTGATACGCAGTATTTT.

The chain recombines TRBV18 with TRBJ2-5; 9 positions match TRBD1. CDR3 length equals 17 residues. CDR1 is KGHSH and CDR2 is LQKENI in the germline V gene. V shed 3 bases, J shed 2 bases, and the junction held 10 bases outside the gene matches. The CDR3 region has the DNA TGTGCCAGCTCACCCGCCGCGAGACAGGGGGTTCAAGAGACCCAGTACTTC. It is translated as CASSPAARQGVQETQYF. The variable domain in full, with the rest retrieved from reference TRBV18 and TRBJ2-5, is NAGVMQNPRHLVRRRGQEARLRCSPMKGHSHVYWYRQLPEEGLKFMVYLQKENIIDESGMPKERFSAEFPKEGPSILRIQQVVRGDSAAYFCASSPAARQGVQETQYFGPGTRLLVL.

The table lists this clone with a few counts. This chain joins TRBV9 and TRBJ1-3; D gene uncertain. Trimming shortened V by 4 bases and J by 4 bases, and 9 bases separated the two germline ends. CDR3 size: 13 residues. Per the germline V gene, CDR1 is SGDLS and CDR2 is YYNGEE. CDR3 region: CASSPTGGNTIYF. The CDR3 DNA sequence: TGTGCCAGCAGCCCAACGGGGGGAAACACCATATATTTT.

The chain recombines TRBV19 with TRBJ1-2; 7 nucleotides align to TRBD1. Germline lookup yields CDR1 LNHDA and CDR2 SQIVND (reference sequence). Trimming took 5 bases from V and 4 from J; bases not matched to a gene: 4. This CDR3 spans 13 amino acids. CDR3 nucleotides: TGTGCCAGTAGTGCCCGGACAGGCTATGGCTACACCTTC. It translates to CASSARTGYGYTF.

This clone was seen only a few times. This chain connects TRBV9 to TRBJ2-7; D gene ambiguous. V was clipped by 0 bases and J by 4 bases, with 8 bases between them. The CDR3 loop spans 13 amino acids. Germline-derived CDR1 and CDR2 are SGDLS and YYNGEE. In DNA form, the CDR3 reads TGTGCCAGCAGCGTAGAAGCATCTTACGAGCAGTACTTC. Its protein is CASSVEASYEQYF. Full variable domain (rest looked up from reference TRBV9 and TRBJ2-7): DSGVTQTPKHLITATGQRVTLRCSPRSGDLSVYWYQQSLDQGLQFLIQYYNGEERAKGNILERFSAQQFPDLHSELNLSSLELGDSALYFCASSVEASYEQYFGPGTRLTVT.

The table lists this clone with a few counts. The chain recombines TRBV10-1 with TRBJ2-3, with TRBD2 matching over 11 bases. V was pared by 5 bases and J by 6 bases, with 10 bases of the junction left unmatched. The CDR3 contains 16 residues. Germline V gene sequence: CDR1 WNHNN, CDR2 SYGVQD (reference sequence). CDR3 sequence reads: CASSLLLAGGHDTQYF. CDR3 nucleotide sequence: TGCGCCAGCAGTCTCCTTTTAGCGGGAGGGCACGATACGCAGTATTTT.